The 30 T cell receptor beta chains below were found in one sample sequenced in a study of T cells in localized non-small cell lung cancer. The repertoire was sequenced with immunoSEQ multiplex PCR; TCRdb's copy has only in-frame clones and lacks some. Seen here are tens of thousands of clones, 94% observed once, and the top ten hold 0.73%. The specimen comprised peripheral blood, sampled before any cancer treatment. The receptors stem from a woman aged 40-69 years with stage I lung adenocarcinoma.

This chain's CDR3 is CSVRTSGRTDTQYF. The CDR3 DNA follows: TGCAGCGTTCGGACTAGCGGGAGAACAGATACGCAGTATTTT. The chain employs TRBV29-1 and TRBJ2-3; 13 bases fit TRBD2. The trim removed 5 bases at V and 3 bases at J, leaving 2 bases unmatched. From germline, CDR1 is SQVTM and CDR2 ANQGSEA. This CDR3 contains 14 residues.

A single count supports this clone. V gene TRBV18 combines with J gene TRBJ2-7; weak D call: TRBD1 (6 bases). This CDR3 is 14 amino acids long. Trimming pared 2 bases from V and 6 bases from J, leaving 14 bases between. Germline CDR1 is KGHSH and CDR2 is LQKENI. The CDR3 loop reads CASSPEGERGEQYF. The DNA for the CDR3 is TGTGCCAGCTCACCAGAGGGGGAACGTGGCGAGCAGTACTTC.

This sequence joins TRBV6-7 and TRBJ2-5, with 7 bases matching TRBD2. TRBV6-7 is an open reading frame, and its role is uncertain. With 0 bases clipped from V and 3 bases from J, the junction kept 7 bases outside the gene matches. The CDR3 totals 16 residues. The CDR3 DNA is TGTGCCAGCAGTTACTCGGGGGGACTAACAAAAGAGACCCAGTACTTC. The encoded protein is CASSYSGGLTKETQYF.

The CDR3 sequence: CASSGVGGTQYF. CDR3 DNA sequence: TGTGCCAGCAGTGGGGTGGGAGGGACCCAGTACTTC. This rearrangement joins TRBV2 to TRBJ2-5, with D possibly matching TRBD2 (6 bases). This CDR3 comprises 12 residues. Germline V lookup: CDR1 SNHLY, CDR2 FYNNEI. V lost 4 bases to trimming and J lost 7 bases, with 10 bases between them.

This chain links TRBV5-1 with TRBJ2-1; 8 bases align to TRBD1. J was trimmed by 6 bases and V by 0 bases; bases with no gene match: 5. The CDR3 is made up of 15 amino acids. Germline CDR1 and CDR2: SGHRS and YFSETQ. The CDR3 coding sequence is TGCGCCAGCAGCTTGGACAGGGGGTCCGGCAATGAGCAGTTCTTC. This sequence encodes CASSLDRGSGNEQFF.

The chain is built from TRBV4-3 and TRBJ2-2; 10 bases align to TRBD1. This CDR3 contains 16 residues. CDR1 and CDR2 from the germline V gene are LGHNA and YSLEER. The ends lost 4 bases at V and 0 bases at J; junction bases unmatched: 2. The CDR3 is CASSRGTGANTGELFF. The CDR3 bases are TGCGCCAGCAGCCGAGGGACAGGGGCGAACACCGGGGAGCTGTTTTTT.

The chain links TRBV28 to TRBJ1-6, with D possibly TRBD1 on 5 matching bases. CDR1 is MDHEN, CDR2 SYDVKM, per germline. The CDR3 length is 15 residues. The germline V and J ends were trimmed by 2 bases and 8 bases, with 13 bases remaining between them. Written as DNA, the CDR3 is TGTGCCAGCAGTTTAGGGGGTTTAGGATATTCACCCCTCCACTTT. Its translation: CASSLGGLGYSPLHF.

The chain uses TRBV28 and TRBJ2-1; 8 bases are a match to TRBD1. In germline, CDR1 is MDHEN, CDR2 SYDVKM. This CDR3 comprises 18 residues. J gave up 3 bases and V 6 bases, and 16 bases lay outside the gene matches. The CDR3 coding sequence is TGTGCCAGCAGCCCCCGCGCGAGGACAGGGAAGGTCTACAATGAGCAGTTCTTC. Protein: CASSPRARTGKVYNEQFF. Full variable domain (outside the CDR3, taken from reference TRBV28 and TRBJ2-1): DVKVTQSSRYLVKRTGEKVFLECVQDMDHENMFWYRQDPGLGLRLIYFSYDVKMKEKGDIPEGYSVSREKKERFSLILESASTNQTSMYLCASSPRARTGKVYNEQFFGPGTRLTVL.

V is TRBV18 and J is TRBJ2-3; no clear D gene. The CDR3 runs 13 residues. V dropped 4 bases and J dropped 0 bases, with 5 bases sitting between them. Germline V lookup: CDR1 KGHSH, CDR2 LQKENI. This CDR3 reads CASSRISTDTQYF. For the CDR3, the DNA is TGTGCCAGCTCACGCATCAGCACAGATACGCAGTATTTT.

This clone was seen once. J is TRBJ1-3 and V is TRBV7-9; perhaps TRBD1 as D (5 bases). The germline V gene has CDR1 SEHNR and CDR2 FQNEAQ (reference sequence). CDR3 length: 15 amino acids. V was cut by 5 bases and J by 2 bases, with 13 bases left in between. Here the CDR3 reads CASSISGTTGNTIYF. The CDR3 DNA reads as TGTGCCAGCAGCATCTCCGGGACGACTGGAAACACCATATATTTT.

The chain couples TRBV15 to TRBJ1-5; D is uncertain. The germline CDR1 and CDR2 sequences are LNHNV and YYDKDF (reference sequence). Deletions cut 8 bases from V and 0 bases from J, with 17 bases between. This CDR3 has 16 amino acids. CDR3 nucleotide sequence: TGTGCCACCTCTGGTGGACGGTCCTATAGCAATCAGCCCCAGCATTTT. Protein product: CATSGGRSYSNQPQHF.

This chain connects TRBV7-2 to TRBJ1-1, with 7 bases lining up with TRBD1. This CDR3 has 18 residues. The V gene end was trimmed by 0 bases and the J gene end by 1 base; junction bases not matched to a gene: 11. Germline lookup yields CDR1 SGHTA and CDR2 FQGNSA. The CDR3 here is CASSLARGGRVQNTEAFF. In DNA, the CDR3 is TGTGCCAGCAGCTTAGCCCGAGGGGGCAGGGTGCAGAACACTGAAGCTTTCTTT.

The J gene is TRBJ1-1, the V gene TRBV4-3, with D uncertain. Between the trimmed V and J ends, which lost 6 bases and 1 base, there was a span of 9 bases. The germline CDR1 and CDR2 sequences are LGHNA and YSLEER. This CDR3 comprises 13 residues. The CDR3 loop is CASSLQTNTEAFF. The CDR3 bases are TGCGCCAGCAGTTTACAGACGAACACTGAAGCTTTCTTT.

The rearrangement uses TRBV6-1 and TRBJ1-2; tentative D call: TRBD1 (6 bases). CDR1 and CDR2 (germline): MNHNS, SASEGT. The CDR3 totals 13 residues. The V gene lost 3 bases and the J gene lost 4 bases, with 9 bases spanning the gap. CDR3 bases: TGTGCCAGCAGTGAGACAGGACGCTATGGCTACACCTTC. Residues: CASSETGRYGYTF.

This rearrangement joins TRBV7-9 to TRBJ2-7; D uncertain. Per the germline V gene, CDR1 is SEHNR and CDR2 is FQNEAQ (reference sequence). The CDR3 is 13 residues long. V gave up 4 bases and J gave up 6 bases, with 13 bases separating them. CDR3 sequence (DNA): TGTGCCAGCAGCTCATATAGGGTGGGCGAGCAGTACTTC. Translated: CASSSYRVGEQYF.

For the CDR3, the DNA is TGTGCCAGCAGCACCCCTTGGGGGGTCACTGAAGCTTTCTTT. Translating gives CASSTPWGVTEAFF. V and J are TRBV7-2 and TRBJ1-1; perhaps TRBD1 as D (5 bases). This CDR3 has 14 residues. Trimming pared 5 bases from V and 4 bases from J, leaving 14 bases between. The germline V gene encodes CDR1 SGHTA and CDR2 FQGNSA.

The rearrangement joins TRBV5-5 to TRBJ2-1, with D perhaps TRBD1 (5 bases). The CDR3 runs to 19 residues. CDR1 and CDR2 (germline): SGHKS, YYEKEE (reference sequence). V dropped 0 bases and J dropped 1 base, with 20 bases sitting between them. CDR3 DNA: TGTGCCAGCAGCTTGGACGGACACTCCGCCAGAGGTTCCTACAATGAGCAGTTCTTC. This sequence encodes CASSLDGHSARGSYNEQFF.

This sequence joins TRBV7-2 and TRBJ1-2; D is unclear. Trimming took off 2 bases at V and 2 bases at J, with 6 bases between the two ends. From germline, CDR1 is SGHTA and CDR2 FQGNSA. The CDR3 is 13 residues long. CDR3 DNA sequence: TGTGCCAGCAGCTTATGGGGAAACTATGGCTACACCTTC. Translated: CASSLWGNYGYTF.

This clone was detected once. The V and J genes are TRBV5-4 and TRBJ2-1, with TRBD2 matching over 8 bases. CDR1 and CDR2 from the germline V gene are SGHNT and YYREEE (reference sequence). Trimming at V came to 4 bases and at J to 7 bases, leaving 7 bases not matched to a gene. The CDR3 covers 14 residues. The CDR3 sequence: CASSPRTSSNEQFF. DNA of the CDR3: TGTGCCAGCAGCCCCCGGACTAGCTCTAATGAGCAGTTCTTC.

The rearrangement joins TRBV7-6 to TRBJ2-7; 14 bases align to TRBD2. The ends lost 5 bases at V and 4 bases at J; junction bases unmatched: 7. Germline-derived CDR1 and CDR2 are SGHVS and FNYEAQ. This CDR3 spans 16 amino acids. CDR3 in amino acids: CASSGGLAGVGYEQYF. CDR3 DNA sequence: TGTGCCAGCAGCGGGGGACTAGCGGGAGTCGGGTACGAGCAGTACTTC.

The genes are TRBV6-4 and TRBJ2-7, with D unresolved. Germline CDR1 MRHNA, CDR2 SNTAGT. V dropped 6 bases and J dropped 2 bases, with 14 bases sitting between them. The CDR3 contains 14 residues. The CDR3 here is CASSRDFPAYEQYF. CDR3 in DNA: TGTGCCAGCAGCCGCGACTTCCCCGCCTACGAGCAGTACTTC.

The genes are TRBV2 and TRBJ1-2; tentatively, D is TRBD1 (6 bases). The CDR3 has 13 amino acids. V lost 4 bases, J lost 1 base, and 7 bases lay in between. Per the germline V gene, CDR1 is SNHLY and CDR2 is FYNNEI. CDR3 coding DNA: TGTGCCAGCAGTGGGACAGTTAACTATGGCTACACCTTC. Protein product: CASSGTVNYGYTF. Looking up the rest from reference TRBV2 and TRBJ1-2 gives the full variable domain: EPEVTQTPSHQVTQMGQEVILRCVPISNHLYFYWYRQILGQKVEFLVSFYNNEISEKSEIFDDQFSVERPDGSNFTLKIRSTKLEDSAMYFCASSGTVNYGYTFGSGTRLTVV.

The chain couples TRBV14 to TRBJ2-2, with D perhaps matching TRBD1 (6 bases). V was pared by 9 bases and J by 3 bases, with 17 bases between. Germline CDR1 is SGHDN and CDR2 is FVKESK. The CDR3 runs to 15 residues. The CDR3 protein is CASTKTTGYTGELFF. The CDR3 DNA reads TGTGCCAGTACAAAAACTACAGGGTACACCGGGGAGCTGTTTTTT.

V gene TRBV28 combines with J gene TRBJ1-5; the D is unclear. Germline CDR1 is MDHEN and CDR2 is SYDVKM. CDR3 size: 12 residues. Trimming left V 11 bases short and J 6 bases short, with 14 bases between. The CDR3, as DNA: TGTGCCGCCCGGATAGAGGGTCAGCCCCAGCATTTT. As protein: CAARIEGQPQHF.

This chain connects TRBV12-5 to TRBJ1-1; TRBD1 aligns across 8 bases. This CDR3 spans 16 amino acids. V was clipped by 1 base and J by 1 base; unmatched bases: 5. Germline CDR1 LGHNT, CDR2 FRNRAP. Here the CDR3 reads CASGLGQGRGNTEAFF. The CDR3 nucleotides are TGTGCTAGTGGTTTGGGACAGGGGAGAGGGAACACTGAAGCTTTCTTT.

In this sample, this clone turned up once. The chain carries TRBV19 and TRBJ2-6; tentative D call: TRBD1 (5 bases). Germline V lookup: CDR1 LNHDA, CDR2 SQIVND (reference sequence). The CDR3 loop spans 17 amino acids. V gave up 5 bases and J gave up 1 base, with 15 bases separating them. In nucleotides, the CDR3 is TGTGCCAGTAGTGCCCGGTGGACATTGTCTGGGGCCAACGTCCTGACTTTC. As protein: CASSARWTLSGANVLTF.

V gene TRBV7-9 combines with J gene TRBJ1-5; maybe TRBD1 (6 bases). This CDR3 has 15 residues. Looked up from germline, CDR1 is SEHNR and CDR2 is FQNEAQ (reference sequence). The V end was cut by 5 bases, the J end by 7 bases, with 18 bases between. CDR3 protein: CASSDSQGKEQPQHF. In nucleotides, the CDR3 is TGTGCCAGCAGCGATTCCCAGGGGAAGGAACAGCCCCAGCATTTT.

The chain has TRBV27 and TRBJ2-4; a weak D match, TRBD1 (6 bases). This CDR3 is built from 15 residues. V dropped 3 bases and J dropped 7 bases, with 16 bases sitting between them. The V gene's germline CDR1 is MNHEY and CDR2 SMNVEV (reference sequence). The CDR3 coding sequence is TGTGCCAGCAGTTTGTTGGGGGCAGCCAGGAACATTCAGTACTTC. Protein product: CASSLLGAARNIQYF.

This clone was counted once. The chain is built from TRBV28 and TRBJ2-5; no definite D call. The CDR3 contains 15 residues. The germline V gene encodes CDR1 MDHEN and CDR2 SYDVKM. Trimming took off 2 bases at V and 5 bases at J, with 15 bases between the two ends. For the CDR3, the DNA is TGTGCCAGCAGTTTAGTCCTACAGCCCCGGGAGACCCAGTACTTC. This sequence encodes CASSLVLQPRETQYF.

This sequence joins TRBV18 and TRBJ1-1, with a weak D call TRBD1 (6 bases). This CDR3 region has 21 residues. Trimming took off 2 bases at V and 0 bases at J, with 28 bases between the two ends. The germline gives CDR1 KGHSH, CDR2 LQKENI. The CDR3 region has the DNA TGTGCCAGCTCACCAGTCGGGACGGGGGGCCCTACGTTATTTATGAACACTGAAGCTTTCTTT. This translates into CASSPVGTGGPTLFMNTEAFF.